These 29 T cell receptor beta chains originate from one sample sequenced in a study of blood T cells in healthy people across ages. A second PCR of roughly 7 to 11 cycles used a sample-barcoded 5' primer and a J-beta primer mix. Each CDR3 protein is one row after TCRdb ran MiXCR on the 5' RACE reads. This sample has some 760,000 distinct CDR3 sequences, with approximately 25% found just once. This sample also appeared in a second study, on T cells of mothers and their children.

Sequencing was carried out using blood. All receptors come from a boy younger than 18 in good health.

Only a few counts were recorded for this clonotype. The chain is built from TRBV28 and TRBJ2-2, with a possible D match to TRBD2 (6 bases). The germline V and J ends were trimmed by 6 bases and 4 bases, with 24 bases remaining between them. There are 18 residues in the CDR3. Germline V gene sequence: CDR1 MDHEN, CDR2 SYDVKM. CDR3 nucleotides: TGTGCCAGCAGAGTTTATGCAGGAGGGAGCCCCAGCACCGGGGAGCTGTTTTTT. It codes for CASRVYAGGSPSTGELFF. Combining the CDR3 with reference TRBV28 and TRBJ2-2 gives the whole variable domain DVKVTQSSRYLVKRTGEKVFLECVQDMDHENMFWYRQDPGLGLRLIYFSYDVKMKEKGDIPEGYSVSREKKERFSLILESASTNQTSMYLCASRVYAGGSPSTGELFFGEGSRLTVL.

V and J are TRBV3-1 and TRBJ2-7, with D unclear. In germline, CDR1 is LGHDT, CDR2 YNNKEL (reference sequence). The CDR3 loop spans 13 amino acids. The V and J ends lost 0 bases and 6 bases respectively, with 9 bases between them. CDR3 DNA sequence: TGTGCCAGCAGCCAAGATCTTGGCCGCGAGCAGTACTTC. Its translation: CASSQDLGREQYF.

The count of this clonotype is one. V and J are TRBV15 and TRBJ2-6; D is unclear. Looked up from germline, CDR1 is LNHNV and CDR2 is YYDKDF (reference sequence). The CDR3 totals 16 residues. V gave up 6 bases and J gave up 0 bases, with 12 bases separating them. CDR3 amino acids: CATSHLPHSGANVLTF. The CDR3 region has the DNA TGTGCCACCAGTCACTTGCCCCACTCTGGGGCCAACGTCCTGACTTTC.

This clonotype was detected a few times. The chain links TRBV11-2 to TRBJ2-3; no clear D. Germline CDR1 and CDR2: SGHAT and FQNNGV. The CDR3 spans 17 residues. With 1 base removed from V and 4 bases from J, the gap between germline ends came to 18 bases. The CDR3 DNA sequence: TGTGCCAGCAGCTTAGCCCAAACGGCCAGCTGGGCAGATACGCAGTATTTT. It codes for CASSLAQTASWADTQYF.

This clonotype was seen only a few times. One end of the junction does not line up with germline, which may come from a read error. The gene calls are TRBV7-3 and TRBJ2-1, with 11 bases matching TRBD2. The CDR3 is made up of 15 amino acids. The germline V gene has CDR1 SGHTA and CDR2 FQGTGA. The CDR3 loop reads CASSITRLAGNEQFF. DNA for the CDR3: TGTGCCAGCAGCATAACTCGACTAGCGGGAAATGAGCAGTTCTTC.

This clonotype was observed a few times. The gene calls are TRBV15 and TRBJ2-1, with D perhaps TRBD2 (6 bases). V lost 3 bases, J lost 2 bases, and 11 bases lay in between. CDR3 length: 15 amino acids. Germline V gives CDR1 LNHNV, CDR2 YYDKDF (reference sequence). This CDR3 is CATSREGSPYNEQFF. In nucleotides, the CDR3 is TGTGCCACCAGCAGGGAGGGCAGTCCCTACAATGAGCAGTTCTTC.

The chain uses TRBV27 and TRBJ2-2; 11 bases are shared with TRBD2. In germline, CDR1 is MNHEY, CDR2 SMNVEV (reference sequence). This CDR3 has 15 residues. V lost 6 bases, J lost 5 bases, and 5 bases stayed unmatched. The CDR3 here is CASRRRTSGTGELFF. The DNA for the CDR3 is TGTGCCAGCAGGCGCCGGACTAGCGGGACCGGGGAGCTGTTTTTT.

This clonotype turned up a few times. The gene calls are TRBV7-9 and TRBJ1-2; TRBD1 matches 9 bases. This CDR3 comprises 15 residues. After removal of 5 bases from V and 8 bases from J, the junction contained 12 bases not matched to a gene. CDR1 SEHNR and CDR2 FQNEAQ come from the germline V gene (reference sequence). The CDR3, as DNA: TGTGCCAGCAGCCAATTTTTCCGGACAGGGGACGGCTACACCTTC. Encoded protein: CASSQFFRTGDGYTF.

V and J are TRBV28 and TRBJ1-4; 8 bases are a match to TRBD1. The CDR3 sequence is 14 residues long. Per germline, CDR1 MDHEN and CDR2 SYDVKM. The trim removed 6 bases at V and 0 bases at J, leaving 0 bases unmatched. CDR3 DNA sequence: TGTGCCAGCAGGACAGGGGCAACTAATGAAAAACTGTTTTTT. It is translated as CASRTGATNEKLFF.

This chain links TRBV11-2 with TRBJ2-4; perhaps TRBD1 as D (6 bases). The CDR3 covers 17 residues. Trimming removed 1 base from V and 0 bases from J, with 13 bases in between. CDR1 is SGHAT and CDR2 is FQNNGV in the germline V gene. The DNA of the CDR3 is TGTGCCAGCAGCTTAGGGGGGCTGGGAACAGCCAAAAACATTCAGTACTTC. Translating it yields CASSLGGLGTAKNIQYF.

There are a few counts of this clonotype. The rearrangement joins TRBV11-3 to TRBJ2-3, with D possibly matching TRBD2 (5 bases). From germline, CDR1 is SGHNT and CDR2 YENEEA. V dropped 5 bases and J dropped 5 bases, with 11 bases sitting between them. The CDR3 sequence is 13 residues long. The CDR3 protein is CASSPSGGDTQYF. The CDR3 DNA follows: TGTGCCAGCAGCCCCTCAGGAGGAGATACGCAGTATTTT.

The chain uses TRBV6-2 or TRBV6-3 and TRBJ2-7, with D unclear. The DNA end is more similar to TRBJ2-1, so the J call may be wrong. This CDR3 spans 16 amino acids. Germline assignment: CDR1 MNHEY and CDR2 SVGEGT. The CDR3 nucleotides are TGTGCCAGCAGTTACTTCGGGCCCTCCATTTACAATGAGCAGTTCTTC. This encodes CASSYFGPSIYNEQFF.

In DNA, the CDR3 is TGTGCCAGCAGCTTACCCCGACTCGGAGGGAGCTCCTACGAGCAGTACTTC. Amino acid sequence: CASSLPRLGGSSYEQYF. This chain uses TRBV7-9 with TRBJ2-5; D possibly corresponds to TRBD2 (6 bases). The closer fit of TRBJ2-7 to the DNA end suggests the J call may be wrong. The CDR3 is made up of 17 amino acids. Per the germline V gene, CDR1 is SEHNR and CDR2 is FQNEAQ (reference sequence).

This clonotype was observed once. The V call is TRBV12-3 or TRBV12-4, the J call TRBJ2-4; D is possibly TRBD2 (5 bases). CDR3 length equals 16 residues. Trimming took 4 bases from V and 0 from J, leaving 13 bases between them. The CDR3 loop reads CASSSRTALAKNIQYF. In nucleotides, the CDR3 is TGTGCCAGCAGTTCGAGGACTGCGCTAGCCAAAAACATTCAGTACTTC.

Only one count was recorded for this clonotype. The J gene is TRBJ2-1, the V gene TRBV29-1; 8 positions agree with TRBD2. V gave up 6 bases and J gave up 2 bases; unmatched junction bases: 12. Germline assignment: CDR1 SQVTM and CDR2 ANQGSEA. The CDR3 is made up of 16 amino acids. CDR3: CSVGASGLAPYNEQFF. The DNA for the CDR3 is TGCAGCGTCGGGGCTAGCGGGCTCGCCCCCTACAATGAGCAGTTCTTC.

At least ten counts were recorded for this clonotype. The V and J genes are TRBV4-2 and TRBJ2-7; 8 positions match TRBD2. Germline-derived CDR1 and CDR2 are LGHNA and YNFKEQ. The CDR3 loop spans 14 amino acids. V lost 1 base, J lost 2 bases, and 1 base stayed unmatched. CDR3 sequence reads: CASSQVGGAYEQYF. In DNA, the CDR3 is TGTGCCAGCAGCCAAGTCGGGGGGGCCTACGAGCAGTACTTC.

The chain employs TRBV12-3 or TRBV12-4 and TRBJ2-3; D may match TRBD1 or TRBD2 (5 bases each). Trimming stripped 8 bases from V and 5 bases from J, with 20 bases between. CDR3 length: 15 residues. CDR3 DNA: TGTGCCAGCTCCCAGGTAGAGGGGATCCGAGATACGCAGTATTTT. Amino acid sequence: CASSQVEGIRDTQYF.

V is TRBV12-3 or TRBV12-4 and J is TRBJ2-5, with 10 nucleotides matching TRBD1. Losses at the gene ends were 6 bases for V and 5 bases for J; bases not matched to a gene: 9. CDR3 length equals 15 residues. CDR3 bases: TGTGCCAGCAGCGCAAGAGGACAGGGGGATGAGACCCAGTACTTC. Protein sequence: CASSARGQGDETQYF.

A few counts support this clonotype. The J gene is TRBJ2-7, the V gene TRBV6-5; D not resolved. The V end was cut by 0 bases, the J end by 5 bases, with 17 bases between. The CDR3 loop spans 16 amino acids. The germline gives CDR1 MNHEY, CDR2 SVGAGI. CDR3 amino acids: CASSYSDLLSGNEQYF. CDR3 nucleotide sequence: TGTGCCAGCAGTTACTCCGACCTGTTATCTGGGAACGAGCAGTACTTC.

In this sample, this clonotype turned up a few times. J is TRBJ2-7 and V is TRBV3-1; no definite D call. CDR1 is LGHDT, CDR2 YNNKEL, per germline (reference sequence). The CDR3 totals 14 residues. Trimming stripped 1 base from V and 0 bases from J, with 7 bases between. As DNA, the CDR3 is TGTGCCAGCAGCCAAGGACATTCCTCCTACGAGCAGTACTTC. This translates into CASSQGHSSYEQYF.

This clonotype appeared a few times. J is TRBJ2-3 and V is TRBV7-6; weak D call: TRBD1 (5 bases). The V gene's germline CDR1 is SGHVS and CDR2 FNYEAQ. The CDR3 spans 17 residues. V dropped 5 bases and J dropped 0 bases, with 18 bases sitting between them. CDR3 region: CASSLEWGTHSTDTQYF. The CDR3, as DNA: TGTGCCAGCAGCCTCGAGTGGGGCACTCATAGCACAGATACGCAGTATTTT.

This chain links TRBV7-9 with TRBJ2-7; TRBD2 might be the D (5 bases). The CDR3 runs 14 residues. Trimming took 5 bases from V and 0 from J, leaving 11 bases between them. Germline V gene data show CDR1 as SEHNR and CDR2 as FQNEAQ (reference sequence). CDR3 coding DNA: TGTGCCAGCAGCCAGGACTGGGCCTCCTACGAGCAGTACTTC. This encodes CASSQDWASYEQYF.

The rearrangement uses TRBV20-1 and TRBJ1-2, with TRBD1 as a possible D gene (5 bases). CDR3 length equals 13 residues. The germline V gene encodes CDR1 DFQATT and CDR2 SNEGSKA (reference sequence). V was clipped by 5 bases and J by 7 bases, with 17 bases between them. DNA of the CDR3: TGCAGTGCTTCCGGGACGGGATGGTCTGGCTACACCTTC. This translates into CSASGTGWSGYTF.

The J gene is TRBJ2-7, the V gene TRBV27, with D possibly being TRBD1 or TRBD2 (5 bases each). The CDR3 totals 14 residues. Germline CDR1 reads MNHEY; CDR2 reads SMNVEV (reference sequence). Trimming took 6 bases from V and 3 from J, leaving 15 bases between them. The DNA of the CDR3 is TGTGCCAGCAGCCAGGGAGAGGGGTTCTACGAGCAGTACTTC. As protein: CASSQGEGFYEQYF.

The rearrangement uses TRBV5-5 and TRBJ2-1, with a possible D match to TRBD1 (5 bases). The CDR3 runs 15 residues. V lost 0 bases and J lost 3, with 10 bases in between. Germline CDR1 and CDR2: SGHKS and YYEKEE (reference sequence). Written as DNA, the CDR3 is TGTGCCAGCAGCTTGGCAGGGATTCTCTACAATGAGCAGTTCTTC. It is translated as CASSLAGILYNEQFF.

The chain links TRBV7-9 to TRBJ2-4, with TRBD1 identical over 8 bases. Germline V gene data show CDR1 as SEHNR and CDR2 as FQNEAQ (reference sequence). The CDR3 runs to 15 residues. J was trimmed by 3 bases and V by 4 bases; bases with no gene match: 5. The CDR3 bases are TGTGCCAGCAGCTGGACAGGGTTTGTCAAAAACATTCAGTACTTC. Translation: CASSWTGFVKNIQYF.

This clonotype came up a few times. The chain carries TRBV12-3 or TRBV12-4 and TRBJ1-6, with 9 bases matching TRBD1. The CDR3 totals 15 residues. Trimming removed 5 bases from V and 7 bases from J; junction bases left unmatched: 6. CDR3 nucleotide sequence: TGTGCCAGCAGTCCTATGACAGGGGGGAATTCACCCCTCCACTTT. This translates into CASSPMTGGNSPLHF.

The chain couples TRBV29-1 to TRBJ2-7, with D maybe TRBD2 (7 bases). The CDR3 is 13 residues long. CDR1 SQVTM and CDR2 ANQGSEA come from the germline V gene. V was trimmed by 3 bases and J by 3 bases, leaving 12 bases between them. CDR3 DNA sequence: TGCAGCGTTGAGGACGGGGGGCGCTACGAGCAGTACTTC. Protein: CSVEDGGRYEQYF.

This clonotype was counted a few times. The CDR3 loop reads CASSNQGSWGTDTQYF. The CDR3 nucleotides read TGTGCCAGCAGCAACCAGGGCAGTTGGGGCACAGATACGCAGTATTTT. This chain links TRBV21-1 with TRBJ2-3; the table's D call of TRBD1 was not tested on the DNA. TRBV21-1 is tagged as a pseudogene. This CDR3 spans 16 amino acids.